Below, 2 T cell receptor beta chains from the same sample are listed, as sequenced in a study of T cell responses to AZD1222 COVID-19 vaccine. Assay used: immunoSEQ multiplex PCR; TCRdb lists only in-frame clones, some missing. The sample shows 100,000 to 150,000 clones, around 90% of them seen only once. Sequenced here: peripheral blood, sampled on day 0 of MenACWY control vaccination. These receptors all come from an adult in good health.

The chain uses TRBV24-1 and TRBJ2-5; 8 nucleotides line up with TRBD1. Germline V lookup: CDR1 KGHDR, CDR2 SFDVKD. CDR3 length: 15 residues. J gave up 5 bases and V 5 bases, and 9 bases lay outside the gene matches. CDR3: CATSVGQGAGETQYF. DNA for the CDR3: TGTGCCACCAGTGTCGGGCAGGGGGCTGGGGAGACCCAGTACTTC.

CDR3 coding DNA: TGTGCCAGCAGCTTAGCCGGAATTAATGAAAAACTGTTTTTT. Amino acid sequence: CASSLAGINEKLFF. The chain joins TRBV7-9 to TRBJ1-4, with unresolved D. V was cut by 0 bases and J by 4 bases, with 6 bases left in between. This CDR3 has 14 residues. Germline-derived CDR1 and CDR2 are SEHNR and FQNEAQ (reference sequence).